This TCR beta chain was recorded in a study of blood T cell repertoires in COVID-19. Study summary: Samples came from the United States, Italy and Spain, spanning acute and convalescent COVID-19. T cells, B-cell-depleted T cells, or PBMCs supplied cDNA or gDNA.

Study processing details: Reference gene primers were amplified, and this amplification served to estimate nucleated cell counts. Produced via immunoSEQ multiplex PCR; TCRdb's table is partial and in-frame only. Clonal size and the V and J genes are those of that table, whereas D and trimming came from the DNA. There are about 64,000 clones in the sample; 70% to 90% occur only once, and approximately 3% lies in the top ten. The ends were cut back, 0 bases at V and 2 bases at J, with 11 bases in the middle. Germline V gene data show CDR1 as MNHEY and CDR2 as SVGEGT. This CDR3 has 15 amino acids. The sequencing input was peripheral blood. The receptor was isolated from a man in his fifties with active COVID-19. The chain links TRBV6-2 or TRBV6-3 to TRBJ2-7; a possible D gene is TRBD2 (6 bases). CDR3 bases: TGTGCCAGCAGTTACTCTTCACGGGGGACCTACGAGCAGTACTTC. It specifies CASSYSSRGTYEQYF.